This section outlines one TCR beta chain sequence together with its context. Its specificity is not known. The sample is drawn from a study of identical twins. Study-wide findings and caveats: A partial confounding effect on zero-insertion analyses could come from invariant MAIT and iNKT cells.

The CDR3 contains 19 residues. Germline V gene sequence: CDR1 MNHEY, CDR2 SMNVEV (reference sequence). Trimming took 4 bases from V and 2 from J; bases not matched to a gene: 12. A single record per CDR3 protein comes from TCRdb applying MiXCR to the 5' RACE reads. The sample holds some 500,000 distinct CDR3 sequences; approximately 22% are singletons and the top ten take around 0.9%. These same data were also listed under a study on T cells expressing NK-cell markers.

What was sequenced was CD4+ T cells sorted from blood. V and J are TRBV27 and TRBJ2-6, with 9 bases lining up with TRBD1. The source of this sequence is a young woman in good health. The CDR3 is CASSSRRDRVLTGANVLTF. In DNA form, the CDR3 reads TGTGCCAGCAGTTCCCGCCGGGACAGGGTCTTAACTGGGGCCAACGTCCTGACTTTC.